This T cell receptor beta chain was recovered during a study of glioma-infiltrating T cells. After removal of 3 bases from V and 6 bases from J, the junction contained 9 bases not matched to a gene. Germline CDR1 is MNHNS and CDR2 is SASEGT. The CDR3 contains 16 residues. About this clonotype itself: What it binds is not known.

Findings and limits, study-wide: Non-neoplastic patients had below-expected tissue-blood divergence, while all gliomas exceeded expectation.

Amplification of TCR alpha and beta CDR3 regions from RNA used iRepertoire nested multiplex PCR. TCRdb fed the multiplex PCR reads into MiXCR, producing one record per CDR3 protein. The data hold roughly 190,000 distinct CDR3 sequences, with approximately 30% observed a single time. Sequencing input: glioma tissue, nonneoplastic brain tissue, or PBMCs (not recorded which). The source of this sequence is a human donor with low-grade glioma or glioblastoma, undergoing nonglioma brain surgery, or in good health (not recorded which). V usage is TRBV6-1 and J usage is TRBJ2-1; 9 bases are shared with TRBD2. The CDR3 DNA follows: TGTGCCAGCAGTGACTCGGCGGGAGGGCCAGGCAATGAGCAGTTCTTC. This translates into CASSDSAGGPGNEQFF.